Ten or more counts support the clone carrying this T cell receptor beta chain. Its antigen is currently unknown. These data belong to a study of T cell repertoires in cytomegalovirus infection. Study context: A matching HLA type, together with CMV infection, was signaled by public TCR beta signatures. General study points: Cumulative frequency (of public TCR beta family members) identified carriers of CMV plus the relevant HLA. It was HLA-C-restricted CMV-specific TCR beta clonotypes that dominated the response ex vivo.

Each CDR3 protein gets one entry after TCRdb re-called the reads with MiXCR. The sample has hundreds of thousands of distinct CDR3 sequences; 15% to 20% are singletons. The CDR3 is made up of 16 amino acids. Germline assignment: CDR1 LNHDA and CDR2 SQIVND (reference sequence). V gave up 6 bases and J gave up 1 base; unmatched junction bases: 11. This sequence originates from a human donor in good health (CMV status not recorded). Some clones in this sample may be carry-over from other donors' samples. The gene calls are TRBV19 and TRBJ2-7; TRBD1 matches 8 bases. Material for sequencing was PBMCs. The CDR3 sequence is CASRLHLTGASYEQYF. CDR3 nucleotides: TGTGCCAGTAGGCTTCACCTGACAGGGGCATCCTACGAGCAGTACTTC. Full variable domain (outside the CDR3, taken from reference TRBV19 and TRBJ2-7): DGGITQSPKYLFRKEGQNVTLSCEQNLNHDAMYWYRQDPGQGLRLIYYSQIVNDFQKGDIAEGYSVSREKKESFPLTVTSAQKNPTAFYLCASRLHLTGASYEQYFGPGTRLTVT.